This entry lists 10 T cell receptor beta chains sequenced from one sample in a study of HIV-infected patients and healthy controls. TCRdb independently ran MiXCR on the 5' RACE reads; one entry per CDR3 protein. In the table there are about 64,000 distinct CDR3 sequences, roughly 21% of which are singletons. The sequenced material came from CD4+ T cells from blood. Receptor source: a human donor in good health.

The rearrangement joins TRBV14 to TRBJ2-1, with D unclear. The CDR3 consists of 14 residues. With 1 base removed from V and 6 bases from J, the gap between germline ends came to 10 bases. Germline CDR1 reads SGHDN; CDR2 reads FVKESK. In nucleotides, the CDR3 is TGTGCCAGCAGCCAAGTCAGGACCCTCAATGAGCAGTTCTTC. Its translation is CASSQVRTLNEQFF.

The DNA for the CDR3 is TGTGCCAGCAGCTTGTCAGGGTTCAACGAAAAACTGTTTTTT. It translates to CASSLSGFNEKLFF. The genes are TRBV5-4 and TRBJ1-4; weak D call: TRBD1 (5 bases). The V end lost 1 base, the J end lost 8 bases, and 12 bases lay between the germline ends. The CDR3 totals 14 residues. The germline V gene encodes CDR1 SGHNT and CDR2 YYREEE (reference sequence).

This clonotype appeared many times. The V and J genes are TRBV3-1 and TRBJ2-7, with 14 bases aligning to TRBD2. With V trimmed by 0 bases and J by 10 bases, 11 bases remained unmatched. Germline-derived CDR1 and CDR2 are LGHDT and YNNKEL (reference sequence). CDR3 size: 17 residues. The CDR3 reads CASSQEFFGTSGRVQYF. The CDR3 DNA reads TGTGCCAGCAGCCAAGAATTTTTCGGGACTAGCGGGAGAGTCCAGTACTTC.

V and J are TRBV11-3 and TRBJ1-2; 7 bases agree with TRBD1. Per the germline V gene, CDR1 is SGHNT and CDR2 is YENEEA. This CDR3 is 14 amino acids long. The J segment lost 7 bases and the V segment lost 5 bases, leaving 10 bases of the junction unmatched. The CDR3 is CASSQGGVRSGYTF. CDR3 DNA sequence: TGTGCCAGCAGCCAAGGGGGCGTGAGGAGTGGCTACACCTTC.

This clonotype ranks as medium-sized. This rearrangement joins TRBV7-2 to TRBJ1-1, with D uncertain. The V and J ends lost 2 bases and 2 bases respectively, with 6 bases between them. This CDR3 is 13 amino acids long. Germline V gene sequence: CDR1 SGHTA, CDR2 FQGNSA. The CDR3 nucleotides read TGTGCCAGCAGCTTAAGACGCAACACTGAAGCTTTCTTT. It codes for CASSLRRNTEAFF.

This clonotype was seen more than once but under ten times. This chain uses TRBV20-1 with TRBJ1-1, with no clear D. Germline CDR1 is DFQATT and CDR2 is SNEGSKA (reference sequence). CDR3 length: 13 residues. Deletions cut 3 bases from V and 1 base from J, with 9 bases between. The CDR3 reads CSARFEGNTEAFF. The DNA for the CDR3 is TGCAGTGCTAGGTTCGAGGGGAACACTGAAGCTTTCTTT.

This clonotype was picked up a small number of times. The CDR3 loop is CASSISGYGYTF. CDR3 sequence (DNA): TGTGCCAGTAGTATTTCAGGGTACGGCTACACCTTC. The V call is TRBV19, the J call TRBJ1-2; a possible D gene is TRBD1 (5 bases). Germline lookup yields CDR1 LNHDA and CDR2 SQIVND (reference sequence). The CDR3 is 12 residues long. With 3 bases removed from V and 8 bases from J, the gap between germline ends came to 10 bases. Based on the CDR3 plus reference TRBV19 and TRBJ1-2, the full variable domain is DGGITQSPKYLFRKEGQNVTLSCEQNLNHDAMYWYRQDPGQGLRLIYYSQIVNDFQKGDIAEGYSVSREKKESFPLTVTSAQKNPTAFYLCASSISGYGYTFGSGTRLTVV.

V is TRBV7-9 and J is TRBJ2-1; the D gene is possibly TRBD1 (6 bases). Germline V gene sequence: CDR1 SEHNR, CDR2 FQNEAQ (reference sequence). CDR3 size: 12 residues. V lost 5 bases to trimming and J lost 12 bases, with 14 bases between them. CDR3 in DNA: TGTGCCAGCAGCGCCGCACAGGGTCGGCAGTTCTTC. The encoded protein is CASSAAQGRQFF. The full variable domain, in which reference TRBV7-9 and TRBJ2-1 provide the parts outside the CDR3, is DTGVSQNPRHKITKRGQNVTFRCDPISEHNRLYWYRQTLGQGPEFLTYFQNEAQLEKSRLLSDRFSAERPKGSFSTLEIQRTEQGDSAMYLCASSAAQGRQFFGPGTRLTVL.

This clonotype showed up many times. The chain couples TRBV20-1 to TRBJ1-2, with D possibly matching TRBD1 (5 bases). The CDR3 has 13 amino acids. Trimming removed 1 base from V and 6 bases from J, with 12 bases in between. Germline V CDR1 and CDR2: DFQATT, SNEGSKA (reference sequence). DNA for the CDR3: TGCAGTGCTAGAGGTAGCAGGGTGGATGGCTACACCTTC. Translation: CSARGSRVDGYTF.

This clonotype was seen many times. The V call is TRBV9, the J call TRBJ2-3; maybe TRBD1 (6 bases). The CDR3 is 18 residues long. Germline values: CDR1 SGDLS, CDR2 YYNGEE. The V gene lost 0 bases and the J gene lost 3 bases, with 20 bases spanning the gap. The CDR3 reads CASSVDPPTGYRTDTQYF. DNA of the CDR3: TGTGCCAGCAGCGTAGACCCCCCGACAGGATACCGAACAGATACGCAGTATTTT.